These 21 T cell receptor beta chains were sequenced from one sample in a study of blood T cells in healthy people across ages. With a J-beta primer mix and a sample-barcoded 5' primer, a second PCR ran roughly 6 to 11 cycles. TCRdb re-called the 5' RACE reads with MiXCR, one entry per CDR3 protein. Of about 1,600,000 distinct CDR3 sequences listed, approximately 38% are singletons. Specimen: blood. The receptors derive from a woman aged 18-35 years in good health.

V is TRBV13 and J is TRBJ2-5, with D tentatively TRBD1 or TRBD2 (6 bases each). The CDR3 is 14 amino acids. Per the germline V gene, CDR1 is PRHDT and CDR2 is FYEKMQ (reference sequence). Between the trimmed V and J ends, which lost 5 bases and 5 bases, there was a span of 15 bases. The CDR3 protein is CASSRRGEMETQYF. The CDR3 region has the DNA TGTGCCAGCAGCCGGAGGGGGGAGATGGAGACCCAGTACTTC.

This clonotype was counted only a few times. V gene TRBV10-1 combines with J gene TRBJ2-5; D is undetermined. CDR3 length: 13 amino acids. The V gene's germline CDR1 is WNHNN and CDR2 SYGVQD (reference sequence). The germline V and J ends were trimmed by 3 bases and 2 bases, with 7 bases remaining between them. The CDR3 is CASSDLQQETQYF. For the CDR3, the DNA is TGCGCCAGCAGTGACCTCCAACAAGAGACCCAGTACTTC.

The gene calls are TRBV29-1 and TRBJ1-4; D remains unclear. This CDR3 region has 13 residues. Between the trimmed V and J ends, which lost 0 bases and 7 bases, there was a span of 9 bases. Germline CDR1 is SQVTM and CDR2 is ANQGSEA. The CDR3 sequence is CSVEDPVSEKLFF. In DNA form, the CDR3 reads TGCAGCGTTGAAGATCCGGTTAGTGAAAAACTGTTTTTT.

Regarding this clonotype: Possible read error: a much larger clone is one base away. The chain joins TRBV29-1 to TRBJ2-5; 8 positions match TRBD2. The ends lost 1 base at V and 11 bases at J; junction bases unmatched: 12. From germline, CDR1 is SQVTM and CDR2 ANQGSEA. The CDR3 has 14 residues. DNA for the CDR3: TGCAGCGTTGAAGGGAGCGGGAGTCCGGGAGAGCAGTACTTC. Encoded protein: CSVEGSGSPGEQYF.

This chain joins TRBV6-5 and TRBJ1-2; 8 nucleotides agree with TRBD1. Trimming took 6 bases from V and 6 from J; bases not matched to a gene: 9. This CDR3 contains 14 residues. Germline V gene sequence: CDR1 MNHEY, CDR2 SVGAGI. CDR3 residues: CASRTAGQVNGYTF. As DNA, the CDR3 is TGTGCCAGCAGGACTGCGGGACAGGTCAATGGCTACACCTTC.

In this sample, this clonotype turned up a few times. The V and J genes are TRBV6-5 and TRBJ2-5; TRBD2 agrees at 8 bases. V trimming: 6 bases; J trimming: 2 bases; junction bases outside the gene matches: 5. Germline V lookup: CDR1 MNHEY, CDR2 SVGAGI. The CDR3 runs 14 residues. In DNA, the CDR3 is TGTGCCAGCAGGCCCGGGACTAGTCAAGAGACCCAGTACTTC. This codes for CASRPGTSQETQYF.

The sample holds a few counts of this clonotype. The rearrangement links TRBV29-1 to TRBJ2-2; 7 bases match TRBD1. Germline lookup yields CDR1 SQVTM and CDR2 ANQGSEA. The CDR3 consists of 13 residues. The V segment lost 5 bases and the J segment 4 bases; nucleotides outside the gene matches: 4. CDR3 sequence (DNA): TGCAGCGTTACCACAGGGGCCACCGGGGAGCTGTTTTTT. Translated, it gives CSVTTGATGELFF.

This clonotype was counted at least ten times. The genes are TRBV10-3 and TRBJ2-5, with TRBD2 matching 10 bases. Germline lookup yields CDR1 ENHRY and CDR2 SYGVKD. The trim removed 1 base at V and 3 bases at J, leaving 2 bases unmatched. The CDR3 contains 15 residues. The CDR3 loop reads CAISEWTSGKETQYF. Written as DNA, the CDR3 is TGTGCCATCAGTGAGTGGACTAGCGGAAAAGAGACCCAGTACTTC.

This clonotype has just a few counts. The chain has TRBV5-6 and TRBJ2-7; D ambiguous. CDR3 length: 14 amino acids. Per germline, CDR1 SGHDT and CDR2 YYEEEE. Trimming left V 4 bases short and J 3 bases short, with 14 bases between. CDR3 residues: CASSPDLGLYEQYF. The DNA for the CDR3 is TGTGCCAGCAGCCCGGACCTGGGCCTCTACGAGCAGTACTTC.

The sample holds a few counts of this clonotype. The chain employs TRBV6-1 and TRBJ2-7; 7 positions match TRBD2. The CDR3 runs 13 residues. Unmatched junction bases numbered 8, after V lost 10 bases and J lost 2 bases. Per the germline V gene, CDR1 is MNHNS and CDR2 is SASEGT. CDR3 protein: CATLGLSAYEQYF. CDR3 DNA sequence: TGTGCCACCTTGGGACTATCCGCCTACGAGCAGTACTTC.

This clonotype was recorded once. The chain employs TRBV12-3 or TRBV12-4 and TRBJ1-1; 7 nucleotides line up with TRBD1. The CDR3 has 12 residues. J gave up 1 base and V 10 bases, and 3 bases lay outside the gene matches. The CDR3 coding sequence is TGTGCCACCCGGGACAGGAACACTGAAGCTTTCTTT. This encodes CATRDRNTEAFF.

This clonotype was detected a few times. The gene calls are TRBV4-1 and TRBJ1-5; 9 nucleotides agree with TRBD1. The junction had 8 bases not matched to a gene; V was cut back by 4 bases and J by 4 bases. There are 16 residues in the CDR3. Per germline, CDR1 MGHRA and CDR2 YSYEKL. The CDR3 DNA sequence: TGCGCCAGCAGCCCGCGGGACAGGGATCGTAATCAGCCCCAGCATTTT. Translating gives CASSPRDRDRNQPQHF.

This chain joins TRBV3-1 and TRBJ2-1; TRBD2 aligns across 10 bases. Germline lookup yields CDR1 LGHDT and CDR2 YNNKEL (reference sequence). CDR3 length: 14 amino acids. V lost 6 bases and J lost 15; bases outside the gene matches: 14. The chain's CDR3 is CASRAGGRYNERFF. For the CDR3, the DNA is TGTGCCAGCAGAGCGGGGGGGCGTTACAATGAGAGGTTCTTC.

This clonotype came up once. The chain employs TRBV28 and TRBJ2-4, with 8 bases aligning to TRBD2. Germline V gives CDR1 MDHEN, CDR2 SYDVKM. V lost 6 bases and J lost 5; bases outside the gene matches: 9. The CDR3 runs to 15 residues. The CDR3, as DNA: TGTGCCAGCAGAATTACGGGGGGGGCCCAAAACATTCAGTACTTC. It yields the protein CASRITGGAQNIQYF.

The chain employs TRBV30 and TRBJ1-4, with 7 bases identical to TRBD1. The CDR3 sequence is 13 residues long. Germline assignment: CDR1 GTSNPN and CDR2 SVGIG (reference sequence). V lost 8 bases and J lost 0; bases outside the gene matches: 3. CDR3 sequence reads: CAGTGATNEKLFF. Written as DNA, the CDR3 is TGTGCCGGCACAGGGGCAACTAATGAAAAACTGTTTTTT.

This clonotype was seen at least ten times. As DNA, the CDR3 is TGTGCCAGCACCTTACAGGGGATAGAGACCCAGTACTTC. Residues: CASTLQGIETQYF. The genes are TRBV3-1 and TRBJ2-5, with 7 nucleotides matching TRBD1. CDR3 length: 13 amino acids. CDR1 LGHDT and CDR2 YNNKEL come from the germline V gene (reference sequence). V dropped 7 bases and J dropped 4; count of bases not matched to a gene: 6.

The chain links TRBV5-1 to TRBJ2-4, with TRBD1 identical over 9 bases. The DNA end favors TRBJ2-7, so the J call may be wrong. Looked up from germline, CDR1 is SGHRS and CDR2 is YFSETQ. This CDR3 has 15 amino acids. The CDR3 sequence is CASSWEGQGGREQYF. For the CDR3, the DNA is TGCGCCAGCAGCTGGGAGGGACAGGGAGGCCGCGAGCAGTACTTC.

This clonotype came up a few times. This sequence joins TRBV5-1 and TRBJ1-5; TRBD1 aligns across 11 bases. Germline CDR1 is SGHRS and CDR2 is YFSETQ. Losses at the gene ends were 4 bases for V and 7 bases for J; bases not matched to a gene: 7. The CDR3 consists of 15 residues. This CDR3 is CASSPGTGGLQPQHF. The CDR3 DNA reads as TGCGCCAGCAGCCCAGGGACAGGGGGTCTGCAGCCCCAGCATTTT.

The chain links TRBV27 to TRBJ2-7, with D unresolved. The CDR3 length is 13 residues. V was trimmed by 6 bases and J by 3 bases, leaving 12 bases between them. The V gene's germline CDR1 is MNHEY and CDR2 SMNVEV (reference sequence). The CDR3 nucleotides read TGTGCCAGCAGCTCGGAGTTTTACTACGAGCAGTACTTC. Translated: CASSSEFYYEQYF.

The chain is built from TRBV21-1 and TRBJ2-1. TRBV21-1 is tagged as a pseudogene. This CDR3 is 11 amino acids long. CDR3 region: CASSKGGRQFF. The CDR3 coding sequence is TGTGCCAGCAGCAAAGGAGGTCGACAGTTCTTC.

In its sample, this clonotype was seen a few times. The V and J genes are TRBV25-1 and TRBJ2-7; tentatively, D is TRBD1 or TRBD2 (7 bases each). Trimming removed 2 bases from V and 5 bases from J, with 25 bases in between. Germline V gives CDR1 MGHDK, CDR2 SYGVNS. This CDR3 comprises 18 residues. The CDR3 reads CASSELPLWEGAVDEQYF. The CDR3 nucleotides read TGTGCCAGCAGTGAACTCCCCCTGTGGGAGGGGGCAGTTGACGAGCAGTACTTC.